The source of this T cell receptor beta chain is a study of cytomegalovirus exposure and HLA in healthy donors listed by TCRdb under 2017. Concerning the study at large: An earlier analysis of several hundred of the donors reported more than 250 Gb of sequence data and some 120 million unique TCR beta sequences from 150 million to 200 million T cells. An early release covering more than 500 HLA-typed donors comprised roughly 300 gigabases of sequencing data and roughly 86 million unique TCR sequences. Of the approximately 400 genotyped donors, approximately 82% fell in the genetic ancestry cluster associated with self-reported Caucasian donors. The study aimed to test whether cataloging public T cell receptors could reveal signatures of past pathogen exposure. The T cell repertoires of 670 or so subjects were profiled by immunosequencing and related to cytomegalovirus serostatus. A separate validation cohort of 90 to 150 different subjects was used in addition to the approximately 640-subject first cohort. High-throughput TCR immunosequencing, statistical association of individual TCRs with disease status, and machine learning were combined to predict cytomegalovirus infection status. In a later analysis, previously published TCR beta repertoires from about 640 donors were re-analyzed and high-resolution HLA genotyping was added so that TCR occurrence patterns could be studied. In the later analysis, no new phenotypic data were used to find candidate immune exposures; instead, reliance was placed on TCR beta sequences and their occurrence across donors. An earlier analysis of 587 of the donors used high-throughput TCR beta sequencing to judge whether each TCR beta V gene segment behaved as functional or pseudogenic. Donor age, sex, ethnicity and CMV serostatus were compiled alongside the repertoire data. Genome-wide SNP genotypes for about 60% of the roughly 700 donors were used in a later genetic analysis, which treated that subset as a discovery cohort. Every repertoire in the discovery cohort had been generated on one and the same sequencing platform. HLA typing covered class I and class II loci at four-digit resolution. The number of donors typed differed by locus, with about 629-630 for A, B, C, DRB1 and DQB1, roughly 520 for DQA1, approximately 570 for DPA1, and approximately 470 for DPB1. About 5 DR-DQ haplotypes were handled as single units for association and clustering, since linkage in the cohort was strong. Among some 410 genotyped donors of the cohort, an average of approximately 240,000 unique TCR beta nucleotide sequences was sequenced per donor, of which about 20% were non-productive.

The cohort comprised fewer than 700 healthy bone marrow donors. Cohort members were all nominally healthy when sampled, although unrecorded immune exposures were likely present. The donor tested CMV seropositive, placing the donor among the 290 or so seropositive members of the cohort. Every donor gave a peripheral blood sample, and the peripheral blood mononuclear cells from that sample were used for TCR beta sequencing. Genomic DNA was extracted from the blood cell samples with the Qiagen DNeasy Blood Extraction Kit. The protocol used for the library was the immunoSEQ multiplex PCR assay. The multiplex PCR relied on a mix of 60 forward primers for TCR Vbeta segments and 13 reverse primers for TCR Jbeta segments. Amplification of the CDR3 region of rearranged TCR beta genes was performed with a multiplex PCR assay on genomic DNA. Amplified TCR beta libraries were sequenced as 87-base-pair reads on the Illumina HiSeq System. In the source study's methods: A later analysis counted about 80 million unique TCR beta chains across the 670 or so repertoires, and 10 million to 11 million of these chains were shared by at least two donors. To remove PCR and sequencing errors, raw reads were error-corrected and collapsed into unique sequences using a nearest-neighbor algorithm that merged closely related sequences. V, D and J gene segments were assigned by aligning CDR3 sequences to IMGT reference sequences. For a sequence to be retained, at least a six-nucleotide match to both a V gene segment and a J gene segment was required. Rearrangements were called productive when the CDR3 lacked stop codons and stayed in frame with V and J; all others were non-productive. CDR3 was defined according to IMGT convention as the region running from the second conserved V-encoded cysteine to the conserved J-encoded phenylalanine. Sequences without an unambiguous match to a single V gene segment were excluded from the earlier analysis of about 600 of the donors. An earlier analysis of 587 of the donors called V segments functional above 56.7% productive rearrangements and segregating when the between-donor standard deviation exceeded 5%. A statistical classification framework was developed to diagnose cytomegalovirus status using the catalog of TCR beta chain sequences. A later analysis assigned V and J genes by comparing TCR nucleotide sequences with IMGT/GENE-DB human TR gene sequences. The TCRdist pipeline was used in a later analysis to assign CDR3 sequences and most-parsimonious VDJ recombination scenarios. In a later analysis, every TCR beta chain was defined by the combination of its CDR3 amino acid sequence and its V-gene family, and reads without a unique V-gene family were dropped. To address suspected cross-contamination and a sequencing artifact, a later analysis removed 592 highly shared, low-generation-probability nucleotide sequences. In a later analysis, a clonal expansion index was calculated for each public chain from normalized within-repertoire ranks of inferred template counts. Generation probabilities in a later analysis came from a VDJ recombination model fitted to out-of-frame rearrangements, and those results were checked against IGoR. A later analysis scored TCR-TCR, TCR-HLA and TCR-CMV co-occurrence with hypergeometric tests, applying a repertoire-size bias correction to TCR pairs. In a later analysis, false discovery rates were estimated by permuting HLA or CMV assignments 20 times. In a later analysis, co-occurring TCRs were grouped using DBSCAN, with TCRdist sequence similarity added in when clustering inside HLA-allele-positive subsets. Repertoires with fewer than 30,000 or more than 120,000 public chains were left out of co-occurrence clustering, as were five repertoires with anomalous nucleotide sharing. In its TCRdb copy, this immuneACCESS table keeps in-frame sequences only and misses some clones. Where compared with another copy, unresolved V genes explain less than half of these, and the others have no known cause. V and J calls and clone size come straight from that table; D and trimming were deduced from the DNA. A total of 150,000 to 180,000 clones appear in this sample, about four fifths of them only once. The ten largest clones represent over 6% of the sample.

A remark on this clone: Its antigen is unknown. No much larger clone exists at a distance of one base, and base qualities are not known.

The cysteine opens and the phenylalanine closes a CDR3 of 17 amino acids. Kept here is only the CDR3 DNA, which spans 51 bases and is read in frame from base 1. CDR1 and CDR2 are read off the germline V gene (reference sequence) as SGHAT and FQDESV. V is pared back by 5 bases and J by 2 bases, with 16 bases lying between the germline termini. Summary of the overall study and its limitations: The classifier was reported to diagnose cytomegalovirus status with high specificity and sensitivity in both the original cohort and the validation cohort. A total of about 180 TCR beta chains were listed by the study as associated with cytomegalovirus. In a later analysis, some 18,000 TCR beta sequences were associated with specific HLA alleles at a false discovery rate of 0.05. In a later analysis, several top co-occurrence clusters were reported to appear linked to parvovirus B19, influenza, CMV and Epstein-Barr virus. HLA typing was unavailable for some donors at each locus, so association tests used only the typed subset. This cohort had only TCR beta chains sequenced, and the lack of alpha or paired-chain data limited which features could be detected. In a later analysis, TCR association rates were found to vary across HLA loci, with the most associated TCRs seen for DRB1 alleles and the fewest for HLA-C alleles. The 87-base-pair reads could not distinguish some IMGT-functional V segments, including TRBV6-2 and TRBV6-3, so those segments were excluded. The authors suggested that the approach could potentially be generalized to other disease states and immunological phenotypes. Most CMV-associated TCR beta chains appeared to be HLA-restricted in a later analysis, and the HLA associations seemed to be driven largely by CMV exposure. Correlated functional status among segregating V segments might be attributable to linkage disequilibrium, but an unknown experimental factor could not be ruled out. A later genetic analysis reported fewer N-insertions in productive TCRs among donors in an Asian-associated ancestry cluster than the roughly 690-donor mean. Most TCR sequences were observed very rarely across donors, whereas some public TCRs were present in many individuals. Strong co-occurrence of HLA alleles, especially DR and DQ, made assigning TCR associations to individual alleles difficult. In an earlier analysis of roughly 560 of the donors, most TCR beta V segments were observed in productive rearrangements about 90% or about 30% of the time, broadly matching IMGT annotations. Because counts were too low, roughly 16 rarely observed V segments, including chromosome 9 orphons, were excluded from the earlier analysis of 500 to 700 of the donors. V-gene and J-gene trimming of TCR beta chains was associated with a missense DCLRE1C variant in a later genetic analysis, and the association was replicated in an independent cohort. The presence/absence analyses assumed that sequencing depth was roughly uniform across donors, and that assumption may not be true. In vitro tests confirmed that three of the cytomegalovirus-associated TCR beta chains recognize cytomegalovirus antigens. The sequencing pipeline was judged likely to have produced a cluster of highly shared sequence variants as a technical artifact. For the cohort, immune exposure information was limited to CMV serostatus. A further reported finding was that TCR beta sequences accurately predicted the HLA-A and HLA-B alleles for most subjects in the first cohort. In a later analysis, HLA-associated TCR beta chains were found to be more clonally expanded and to have lower generation probabilities than equally common non-associated chains.

The specimen sequenced was PBMCs. Recombination connected TRBV11-1 to TRBJ2-6; the D gene is perhaps TRBD2, on 6 matching bases. This clonotype was obtained from a man aged 30 to 39 in good health and CMV-seropositive. The base sequence is TGTGCCAGCAGCCCCGGAGGGGTAGAGGCTGGGGCCAACGTCCTGACTTTC. It translates to CASSPGGVEAGANVLTF.